A selection of T cell receptor beta chains follows, all from one sample in a study of cytomegalovirus exposure and HLA in healthy donors. Profiling relied on immunoSEQ multiplex PCR, and the TCRdb table lists in-frame clones only, not all of them. The table lists roughly 100,000 clones, almost 70% of them singletons. The sequenced material came from PBMCs. The origin of the receptors is a man aged 30 to 45 in good health and CMV-seronegative. Each CDR3 is given without its conserved first and last residue.

length: 12
V: TRBV28
J: TRBJ2-7
CDR3: ASTPGGRTYEQY

length: 12
V: TRBV5-1
J: TRBJ2-3
CDR3: ASSIGQGTDTQY

length: 12
V: TRBV2
J: TRBJ2-7
CDR3: AGHAGSVPYEQY

length: 16
V: TRBV5-1
J: TRBJ2-2
CDR3: ASSLGLAGLGGTGELF

length: 13
V: TRBV9
J: TRBJ1-3
CDR3: ASSTDRVSGNTIY

length: 12
V: TRBV29-1
J: TRBJ2-2
CDR3: SVWTSGRSGELF

length: 14
V: TRBV19
J: TRBJ2-1
CDR3: ASGIGRDRDGNEQF

length: 13
V: TRBV7-2
J: TRBJ2-5
CDR3: ASSLVGAGEETQY

length: 9
V: TRBV11-2
J: TRBJ2-3
CDR3: ASSFEDTQY

length: 15
V: TRBV28
J: TRBJ2-2
CDR3: ASSPSSAGGPIGELF

length: 11
V: TRBV30
J: TRBJ1-5
CDR3: ALGGRVDQPQH

length: 14
V: TRBV7-9
J: TRBJ2-5
CDR3: ASSLGLAGVSETQY

length: 13
V: TRBV5-1
J: TRBJ2-1
CDR3: ASSHTDRENNEQF

length: 14
V: TRBV6-6
J: TRBJ1-2
CDR3: ASIAAAGGADYGYT

length: 14
V: TRBV28
J: TRBJ2-3
CDR3: ASSLFARGRFDTQY

length: 11
V: TRBV18
J: TRBJ1-2
CDR3: ASSPTTGVGYT

length: 12
V: TRBV6-6
J: TRBJ2-7
CDR3: ASSYEGTVREQY

length: 10
V: TRBV30
J: TRBJ2-3
CDR3: ACHTTTDTQY

length: 13
V: TRBV7-9
J: TRBJ1-2
CDR3: ASSRTTTGDGGYT

length: 14
V: TRBV7-2
J: TRBJ2-7
CDR3: ASSRYAGLAGYEQY

length: 9
V: TRBV20-1
J: TRBJ2-3
CDR3: SAPGADTQY

length: 12
V: TRBV6-6
J: TRBJ2-3
CDR3: ASSSRGGADTQY

length: 12
V: TRBV6-6
J: TRBJ1-4
CDR3: ASSSGTGNEKLF

length: 13
V: TRBV2
J: TRBJ1-1
CDR3: ASSAGQKMNTEAF

length: 14
V: TRBV5-4
J: TRBJ2-7
CDR3: ASSLLGQSGSYEQY

length: 10
V: TRBV6-6
J: TRBJ1-1
CDR3: ASTGTGFEAF

length: 11
V: TRBV5-4
J: TRBJ1-1
CDR3: ASRPEMNTEAF

length: 13
V: TRBV12-5
J: TRBJ1-2
CDR3: ASGRTPEAEYGYT

length: 10
V: TRBV15
J: TRBJ2-5
CDR3: ATSSARGAQY

length: 12
V: TRBV11-1
J: TRBJ2-7
CDR3: ASSFGRATYEQY

length: 11
V: TRBV28
J: TRBJ1-2
CDR3: ASTPPLSYGYT

length: 13
V: TRBV19
J: TRBJ2-7
CDR3: ASSIDRGGAREQY

length: 14
V: TRBV28
J: TRBJ2-1
CDR3: ASSWGIAGGPNEQF

length: 12
V: TRBV6-5
J: TRBJ1-1
CDR3: ASMSGGSVTEAF

length: 14
V: TRBV28
J: TRBJ2-2
CDR3: ASSFMRLAGAGELF

length: 9
V: TRBV28
J: NA
CDR3: ASSYSLEQY

length: 14
V: TRBV19
J: TRBJ1-5
CDR3: ASSPSGRAGNQPQH

length: 18
V: TRBV15
J: TRBJ2-1
CDR3: ATSSLGQRNFFSSYNEQF

length: 13
V: TRBV15
J: TRBJ2-4
CDR3: ATSSAIGQGDIQY

length: 14
V: TRBV4-3
J: TRBJ2-2
CDR3: ASSQDRGSNTGELF

length: 12
V: TRBV4-2
J: TRBJ1-1
CDR3: ASSQGVMNTEAF

length: 12
V: TRBV7-9
J: TRBJ2-7
CDR3: ASSLTGVWLEQY

length: 10
V: TRBV6-1
J: TRBJ2-7
CDR3: ASRVHQGEQY

length: 13
V: TRBV30
J: TRBJ2-5
CDR3: AWTHRQGARETQY

length: 13
V: TRBV2
J: TRBJ1-2
CDR3: ASSEVGQGARGYT

length: 13
V: TRBV16
J: TRBJ1-2
CDR3: ASSQRTGGDYGYT

length: 16
V: TRBV4-1
J: TRBJ2-3
CDR3: ASSQRSLTSGSTDTQY

length: 15
V: TRBV7-2
J: TRBJ2-5
CDR3: ASSLAMGTGGRETQY

length: 16
V: TRBV7-3
J: TRBJ2-6
CDR3: ASSLGGGPRSGANVLT

length: 12
V: TRBV5-1
J: TRBJ2-7
CDR3: ASTPAGQGVEQY

length: 12
V: TRBV6-5
J: TRBJ2-7
CDR3: ASSEGTGYNEQY